Listed below are T cell receptor beta chains from one sample, sequenced in a study of T cells in Graves' hyperthyroidism and ophthalmopathy. TCRdb ran MiXCR on the multiplex PCR reads and lists one entry per CDR3 protein. The repertoire holds a few hundred thousand distinct CDR3 sequences, with about 18% as singletons. Sequencing input: blood. The receptors were gathered from a man aged 18 to 29 with Graves' ophthalmopathy. The CDR3 runs from the conserved cysteine through the conserved F or W. Each record gives: CDR3 protein, CDR3 DNA, clone size, J gene, V gene, D gene. The D gene is left open where the match is weak. Clone size is shown for a subset of rows, as once, few, many or a class of expanded clone.

CDR3 protein: CASSRGQPQETQYF
CDR3 DNA: TGCGCCAGCAGCAGAGGACAGCCCCAAGAGACCCAGTACTTC
clone size: -
J gene: TRBJ2-5
V gene: TRBV4-1
D gene: -

CDR3 protein: CATSSQTNEQYF
CDR3 DNA: TGTGCCACCAGTAGTCAGACCAACGAGCAGTACTTC
clone size: -
J gene: TRBJ2-7
V gene: TRBV24-1
D gene: -

CDR3 protein: CASSQSDRDTEAFF
CDR3 DNA: TGTGCCAGCAGCCAATCGGACAGGGACACTGAAGCTTTCTTT
clone size: -
J gene: TRBJ1-1
V gene: TRBV3-1
D gene: TRBD1

CDR3 protein: CASSQAEGSNEQFF
CDR3 DNA: TGCGCCAGCAGCCAAGCGGAGGGTAGTAATGAGCAGTTCTTC
clone size: few
J gene: TRBJ2-1
V gene: TRBV4-1
D gene: -

CDR3 protein: CASRSGQGIRNTIYF
CDR3 DNA: TGTGCCAGCAGGTCGGGACAGGGGATAAGGAACACCATATATTTT
clone size: -
J gene: TRBJ1-3
V gene: TRBV27
D gene: TRBD1

CDR3 protein: CASSLGPDTYEQYF
CDR3 DNA: TGTGCCAGCAGCTTAGGTCCGGACACTTACGAGCAGTACTTC
clone size: many
J gene: TRBJ2-7
V gene: TRBV7-6
D gene: -

CDR3 protein: CASSRDSSGGLQTPYNEQFF
CDR3 DNA: TGTGCCAGCAGTCGGGACTCTAGCGGGGGGCTCCAAACACCCTACAATGAGCAGTTCTTC
clone size: -
J gene: TRBJ2-1
V gene: TRBV7-9
D gene: TRBD2

CDR3 protein: CASSPKKVRVTYEQYF
CDR3 DNA: TGTGCCAGCAGTCCAAAGAAGGTCAGGGTGACCTACGAGCAGTACTTC
clone size: many
J gene: TRBJ2-7
V gene: TRBV6-1
D gene: -

CDR3 protein: CASSLKSGGYTEAFF
CDR3 DNA: TGTGCCAGCAGCTTGAAGAGTGGGGGTTACACTGAAGCTTTCTTT
clone size: many
J gene: TRBJ1-1
V gene: TRBV11-2
D gene: -

CDR3 protein: CASSQGTGREGYTF
CDR3 DNA: TGTGCCAGCAGCCAAGGAACGGGCCGGGAAGGCTACACCTTC
clone size: many
J gene: TRBJ1-2
V gene: TRBV3-1
D gene: -

CDR3 protein: CSAASGGGTYEQYF
CDR3 DNA: TGCAGTGCTGCAAGCGGGGGGGGAACCTACGAGCAGTACTTC
clone size: many
J gene: TRBJ2-7
V gene: TRBV20-1
D gene: TRBD2

CDR3 protein: CASSISGERSYEQYF
CDR3 DNA: TGTGCCAGCAGCATTAGCGGGGAGCGGTCTTACGAGCAGTACTTC
clone size: -
J gene: TRBJ2-7
V gene: TRBV4-2
D gene: TRBD2

CDR3 protein: CASSQQLPGLAGRETQYF
CDR3 DNA: TGCGCCAGCAGCCAACAGCTCCCGGGACTAGCAGGTCGGGAGACCCAGTACTTC
clone size: -
J gene: TRBJ2-5
V gene: TRBV4-1
D gene: TRBD2

CDR3 protein: CASSFGWEYNEQFF
CDR3 DNA: TGTGCCAGCAGTTTCGGTTGGGAGTACAATGAGCAGTTCTTC
clone size: many
J gene: TRBJ2-1
V gene: TRBV12-3/TRBV12-4
D gene: -

CDR3 protein: CATSELTESSTDTQYF
CDR3 DNA: TGTGCCACCAGTGAGCTGACAGAGTCTAGCACAGATACGCAGTATTTT
clone size: many
J gene: TRBJ2-3
V gene: TRBV24-1
D gene: -

CDR3 protein: CASSERDRGVAHNEQFF
CDR3 DNA: TGTGCCAGCAGTGAAAGGGACAGGGGAGTTGCACACAATGAGCAGTTCTTC
clone size: -
J gene: TRBJ2-1
V gene: TRBV2
D gene: TRBD1

CDR3 protein: CAGRRGLNTEAFF
CDR3 DNA: TGTGCGGGGAGGCGGGGGCTGAACACTGAAGCTTTCTTT
clone size: many
J gene: TRBJ1-1
V gene: TRBV6-1
D gene: -

CDR3 protein: CASGTGAVEETQYF
CDR3 DNA: TGCGCCTCCGGGACAGGGGCCGTCGAAGAGACCCAGTACTTC
clone size: -
J gene: TRBJ2-5
V gene: TRBV5-1
D gene: TRBD1

CDR3 protein: CASSGGSWGLTGELFF
CDR3 DNA: TGTGCCAGCAGCGGAGGCTCCTGGGGTCTCACCGGGGAGCTGTTTTTT
clone size: few
J gene: TRBJ2-2
V gene: TRBV9
D gene: -

CDR3 protein: CASSEGTESIEAFF
CDR3 DNA: TGTGCCAGCAGTGAAGGAACAGAATCTATCGAAGCTTTCTTT
clone size: few
J gene: TRBJ1-1
V gene: TRBV6-1
D gene: -

CDR3 protein: CASSLIGTLGETQYF
CDR3 DNA: TGTGCCAGCAGCTTAATTGGGACATTGGGTGAGACCCAGTACTTC
clone size: few
J gene: TRBJ2-5
V gene: TRBV7-3
D gene: -

CDR3 protein: CASSLSTGERAFF
CDR3 DNA: TGTGCCAGCAGCTTATCGACAGGGGAGAGGGCTTTCTTT
clone size: many
J gene: TRBJ1-1
V gene: TRBV11-2
D gene: TRBD1

CDR3 protein: CASSERSSGNTIYF
CDR3 DNA: TGTGCCAGCAGTGAGAGGAGCTCTGGAAACACCATATATTTT
clone size: many
J gene: TRBJ1-3
V gene: TRBV13
D gene: -

CDR3 protein: CASSLYLAGGPTDTQYF
CDR3 DNA: TGTGCCAGCAGTTTATATCTAGCGGGGGGACCCACAGATACGCAGTATTTT
clone size: many
J gene: TRBJ2-3
V gene: TRBV28
D gene: TRBD2

CDR3 protein: CSALGQQETQYF
CDR3 DNA: TGCAGTGCCCTGGGACAGCAAGAGACCCAGTACTTC
clone size: few
J gene: TRBJ2-5
V gene: TRBV20-1
D gene: TRBD1

CDR3 protein: CASSLGKMDRALRKETQYF
CDR3 DNA: TGTGCCAGCAGCTTAGGGAAGATGGACAGGGCCTTAAGGAAGGAGACCCAGTACTTC
clone size: many
J gene: TRBJ2-5
V gene: TRBV11-2
D gene: TRBD1

CDR3 protein: CASSIAEYEQYF
CDR3 DNA: TGTGCCAGCAGCATAGCAGAGTACGAGCAGTACTTC
clone size: few
J gene: TRBJ2-7
V gene: TRBV11-2
D gene: -

CDR3 protein: CASSLGRGFQQETQYF
CDR3 DNA: TGTGCCAGCAGCTTAGGGCGGGGCTTTCAGCAAGAGACCCAGTACTTC
clone size: many
J gene: TRBJ2-5
V gene: TRBV11-2
D gene: -

CDR3 protein: CASSDLNEQYF
CDR3 DNA: TGTGCCAGCAGTGACCTGAACGAGCAGTACTTC
clone size: few
J gene: TRBJ2-7
V gene: TRBV14
D gene: -

CDR3 protein: CASALGTAYEQYF
CDR3 DNA: TGTGCTAGTGCCTTAGGGACCGCCTACGAGCAGTACTTC
clone size: -
J gene: TRBJ2-7
V gene: TRBV12-5
D gene: -

CDR3 protein: CSARLGVSELYGYTF
CDR3 DNA: TGCAGTGCTAGGCTAGGGGTCAGCGAGCTCTATGGCTACACCTTC
clone size: few
J gene: TRBJ1-2
V gene: TRBV20-1
D gene: -

CDR3 protein: CASSLQLAGTDEQYF
CDR3 DNA: TGTGCCAGCAGTTTACAGCTAGCGGGGACCGACGAGCAGTACTTC
clone size: many
J gene: TRBJ2-7
V gene: TRBV12-3/TRBV12-4
D gene: TRBD2

CDR3 protein: CASSRDRENTEAFF
CDR3 DNA: TGTGCCAGCAGTCGGGACAGGGAGAACACTGAAGCTTTCTTT
clone size: many
J gene: TRBJ1-1
V gene: TRBV2
D gene: TRBD1

CDR3 protein: CASSLARGHEQYF
CDR3 DNA: TGTGCCAGCAGCTTAGCCCGCGGGCACGAGCAGTACTTC
clone size: many
J gene: TRBJ2-7
V gene: TRBV7-9
D gene: -

CDR3 protein: CASSPTRVRGLEAFF
CDR3 DNA: TGTGCCAGCAGCCCGACCCGCGTCAGGGGGCTTGAAGCTTTCTTT
clone size: -
J gene: TRBJ1-1
V gene: TRBV7-2
D gene: TRBD1

CDR3 protein: CASSTPGQGAGEQYF
CDR3 DNA: TGTGCCAGCAGTACTCCCGGACAGGGGGCGGGGGAGCAGTACTTC
clone size: many
J gene: TRBJ2-7
V gene: TRBV28
D gene: TRBD1

CDR3 protein: CASSMDNSKYNSPLHF
CDR3 DNA: TGTGCCAGCAGTATGGACAACTCCAAATATAATTCACCCCTCCACTTT
clone size: few
J gene: TRBJ1-6
V gene: TRBV27
D gene: -

CDR3 protein: CASRKLGTGDEQYF
CDR3 DNA: TGTGCCAGCAGGAAACTCGGGACTGGCGACGAGCAGTACTTC
clone size: many
J gene: TRBJ2-7
V gene: TRBV12-3/TRBV12-4
D gene: -

CDR3 protein: CASSPGSGQGARRDF
CDR3 DNA: TGTGCCAGCAGTCCGGGCTCGGGACAGGGGGCCCGGAGGGACTTC
clone size: many
J gene: TRBJ2-7
V gene: TRBV12-3/TRBV12-4
D gene: TRBD1

CDR3 protein: CASSLGTGGYYGYTF
CDR3 DNA: TGTGCCAGCAGCTTAGGAACAGGGGGATACTATGGCTACACCTTC
clone size: few
J gene: TRBJ1-2
V gene: TRBV13
D gene: TRBD1

CDR3 protein: CATSKRTATNEKLFF
CDR3 DNA: TGTGCCACCAGCAAAAGAACTGCAACTAATGAAAAACTGTTTTTT
clone size: few
J gene: TRBJ1-4
V gene: TRBV15
D gene: -

CDR3 protein: CASGLAGGPDTQYF
CDR3 DNA: TGTGCCAGTGGACTAGCGGGGGGGCCGGATACGCAGTATTTT
clone size: -
J gene: TRBJ2-3
V gene: TRBV2
D gene: TRBD2

CDR3 protein: CASSLKTTDTQYF
CDR3 DNA: TGTGCCAGCAGCTTAAAGACCACAGATACGCAGTATTTT
clone size: many
J gene: TRBJ2-3
V gene: TRBV7-9
D gene: -

CDR3 protein: CASSLDRENLKLFF
CDR3 DNA: TGCGCCAGCAGCTTGGATCGCGAAAACCTAAAACTGTTTTTT
clone size: -
J gene: TRBJ1-4
V gene: TRBV5-1
D gene: -

CDR3 protein: CASSQYWTGGNEQFF
CDR3 DNA: TGTGCCAGCAGCCAATACTGGACAGGGGGGAATGAGCAGTTCTTC
clone size: many
J gene: TRBJ2-1
V gene: TRBV13
D gene: TRBD1

CDR3 protein: CASSLVAPGQRTGELFF
CDR3 DNA: TGCGCCAGCAGCTTGGTTGCGCCAGGGCAACGGACCGGGGAGCTGTTTTTT
clone size: many
J gene: TRBJ2-2
V gene: TRBV5-1
D gene: -

CDR3 protein: CASSLNRGPDQPQHF
CDR3 DNA: TGTGCCAGCAGTTTAAACAGGGGGCCGGATCAGCCCCAGCATTTT
clone size: many
J gene: TRBJ1-5
V gene: TRBV27
D gene: TRBD1